The present T cell receptor (beta chain) was sequenced within a study of T-cell reconstitution after alpha-beta-depleted transplantation in children. At least ten counts were recorded for this clonotype. It was with unique molecular identifiers that the TCRbeta library was prepared. TCRdb redid the calling of the PCR reads with MiXCR, one entry per CDR3 protein. The sample consists of about 400,000 distinct CDR3 sequences, over 20% of them appearing once. The sample was PBMCs from the stem cell graft donor, taken from the stem cell graft. The source is a human donor who donated a stem cell graft to a child with acute myeloid leukemia.

CDR3 region: CASSHLAGGQETQYF. The CDR3 DNA follows: TGTGCCAGCAGCCACCTGGCGGGAGGGCAGGAGACCCAGTACTTC. The chain recombines TRBV7-2 with TRBJ2-5; 9 bases agree with TRBD2. With 5 bases clipped from V and 5 bases from J, the junction kept 9 bases outside the gene matches. The CDR3 consists of 15 residues. From germline, CDR1 is SGHTA and CDR2 FQGNSA. The variable domain in full, completed from reference TRBV7-2 and TRBJ2-5, reads GAGVSQSPSNKVTEKGKDVELRCDPISGHTALYWYRQSLGQGLEFLIYFQGNSAPDKSGLPSDRFSAERTGGSVSTLTIQRTQQEDSAVYLCASSHLAGGQETQYFGPGTRLLVL.